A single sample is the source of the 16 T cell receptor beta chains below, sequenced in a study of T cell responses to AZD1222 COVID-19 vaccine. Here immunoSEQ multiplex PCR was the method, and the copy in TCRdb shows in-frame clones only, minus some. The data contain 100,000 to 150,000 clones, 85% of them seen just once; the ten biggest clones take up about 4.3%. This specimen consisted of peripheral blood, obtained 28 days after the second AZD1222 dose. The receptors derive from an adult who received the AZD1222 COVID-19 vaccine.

CDR3 DNA sequence: TGTGCCAGCCGCCAATGGGACAGTCTCTACAATGAGCAGTTCTTC. Its translation: CASRQWDSLYNEQFF. The rearrangement links TRBV27 to TRBJ2-1; 7 nucleotides line up with TRBD1. Germline V gene sequence: CDR1 MNHEY, CDR2 SMNVEV (reference sequence). The ends lost 8 bases at V and 3 bases at J; junction bases unmatched: 10. This CDR3 contains 15 residues.

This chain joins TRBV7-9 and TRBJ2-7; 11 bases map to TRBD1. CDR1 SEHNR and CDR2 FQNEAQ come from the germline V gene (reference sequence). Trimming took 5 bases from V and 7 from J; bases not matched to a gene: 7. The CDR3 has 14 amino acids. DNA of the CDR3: TGTGCCAGCAGCCCCCGGGGACAGGGGGGAGAGCAGTACTTC. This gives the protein CASSPRGQGGEQYF. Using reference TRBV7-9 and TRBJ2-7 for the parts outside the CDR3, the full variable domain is DTGVSQNPRHKITKRGQNVTFRCDPISEHNRLYWYRQTLGQGPEFLTYFQNEAQLEKSRLLSDRFSAERPKGSFSTLEIQRTEQGDSAMYLCASSPRGQGGEQYFGPGTRLTVT.

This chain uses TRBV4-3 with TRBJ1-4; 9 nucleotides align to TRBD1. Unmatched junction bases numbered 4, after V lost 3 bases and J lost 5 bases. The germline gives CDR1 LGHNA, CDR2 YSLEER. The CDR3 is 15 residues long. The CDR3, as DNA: TGCGCCAGCAGCCAGGAGGGACAGGGAAATGAAAAACTGTTTTTT. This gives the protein CASSQEGQGNEKLFF.

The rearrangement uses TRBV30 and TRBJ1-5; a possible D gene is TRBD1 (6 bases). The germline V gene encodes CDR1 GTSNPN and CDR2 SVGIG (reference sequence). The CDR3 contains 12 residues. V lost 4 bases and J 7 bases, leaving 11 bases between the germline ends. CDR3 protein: CAWNREGQPQHF. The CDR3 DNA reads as TGTGCCTGGAACAGGGAGGGACAGCCCCAGCATTTT. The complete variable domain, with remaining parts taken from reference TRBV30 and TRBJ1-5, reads SQTIHQWPATLVQPVGSPLSLECTVEGTSNPNLYWYRQAAGRGLQLLFYSVGIGQISSEVPQNLSASRPQDRQFILSSKKLLLSDSGFYLCAWNREGQPQHFGDGTRLSIL.

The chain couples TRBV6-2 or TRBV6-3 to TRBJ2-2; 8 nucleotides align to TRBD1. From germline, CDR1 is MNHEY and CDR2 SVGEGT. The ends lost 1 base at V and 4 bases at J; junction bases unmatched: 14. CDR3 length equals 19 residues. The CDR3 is CASSYLPGGFNAGTGELFF. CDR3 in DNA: TGTGCCAGCAGTTACTTGCCAGGGGGCTTCAACGCGGGCACCGGGGAGCTGTTTTTT.

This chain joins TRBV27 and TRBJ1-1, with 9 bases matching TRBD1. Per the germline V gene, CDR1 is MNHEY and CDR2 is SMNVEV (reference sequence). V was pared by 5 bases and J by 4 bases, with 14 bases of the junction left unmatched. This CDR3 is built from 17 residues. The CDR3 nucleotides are TGTGCCAGCAGTCCGAGGACAGGGGACGTTTCGGGCACTGAAGCTTTCTTT. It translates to CASSPRTGDVSGTEAFF.

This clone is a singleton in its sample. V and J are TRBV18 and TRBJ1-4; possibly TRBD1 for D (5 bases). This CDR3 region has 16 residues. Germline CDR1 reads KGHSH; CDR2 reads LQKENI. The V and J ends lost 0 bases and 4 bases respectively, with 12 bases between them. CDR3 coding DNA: TGTGCCAGCTCACCACCGGGGCTGACGATTAATGAAAAACTGTTTTTT. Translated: CASSPPGLTINEKLFF.

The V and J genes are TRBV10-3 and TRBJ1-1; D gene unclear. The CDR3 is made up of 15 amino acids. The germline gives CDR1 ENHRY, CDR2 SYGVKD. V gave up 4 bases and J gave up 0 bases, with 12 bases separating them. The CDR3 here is CAISATREMNTEAFF. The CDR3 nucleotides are TGTGCCATCAGTGCAACAAGGGAGATGAACACTGAAGCTTTCTTT.

The CDR3 DNA sequence: TGTGCCAGCAGCCCAATGACAGAAATCACTGAAGCTTTCTTT. Its protein is CASSPMTEITEAFF. V and J are TRBV9 and TRBJ1-1; a possible D gene is TRBD1 (5 bases). V dropped 4 bases and J dropped 4 bases, with 14 bases sitting between them. The CDR3 has 14 residues. The germline CDR1 and CDR2 sequences are SGDLS and YYNGEE.

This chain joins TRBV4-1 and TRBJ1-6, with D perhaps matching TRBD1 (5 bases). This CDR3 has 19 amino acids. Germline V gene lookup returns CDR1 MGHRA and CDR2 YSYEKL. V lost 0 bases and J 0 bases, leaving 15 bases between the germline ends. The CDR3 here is CASSQDLVRGSSYNSPLHF. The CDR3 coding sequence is TGCGCCAGCAGCCAAGATTTGGTCCGGGGGAGCTCCTATAATTCACCCCTCCACTTT.

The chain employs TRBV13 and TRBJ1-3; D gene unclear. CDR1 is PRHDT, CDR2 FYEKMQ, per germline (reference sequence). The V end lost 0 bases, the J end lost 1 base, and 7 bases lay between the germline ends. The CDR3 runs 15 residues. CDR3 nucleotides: TGTGCCAGCAGCTTAGGACGGAATTCTGGAAACACCATATATTTT. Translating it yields CASSLGRNSGNTIYF.

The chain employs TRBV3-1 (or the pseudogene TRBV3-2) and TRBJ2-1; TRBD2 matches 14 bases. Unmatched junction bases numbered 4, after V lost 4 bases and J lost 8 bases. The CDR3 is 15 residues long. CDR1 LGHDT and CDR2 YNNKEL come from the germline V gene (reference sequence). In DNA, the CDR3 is TGTGCCAGCAGCCGAGGGACTAGCGGGGGAGATGAGCAGTTCTTC. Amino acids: CASSRGTSGGDEQFF.

The CDR3 coding sequence is TGTGCCAGCAGCTTTGTGGGGGACTATAACTATGGCTACACCTTC. Its translation: CASSFVGDYNYGYTF. The V gene is TRBV5-6, the J gene TRBJ1-2; D might be TRBD1 (5 bases). The germline V and J ends were trimmed by 2 bases and 1 base, with 12 bases remaining between them. The CDR3 loop spans 15 amino acids. CDR1 is SGHDT and CDR2 is YYEEEE in the germline V gene.

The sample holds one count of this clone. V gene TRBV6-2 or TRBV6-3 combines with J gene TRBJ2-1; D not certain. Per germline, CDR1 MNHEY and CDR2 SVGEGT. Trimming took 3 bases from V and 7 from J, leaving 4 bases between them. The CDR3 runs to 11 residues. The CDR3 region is CASSYPNEQFF. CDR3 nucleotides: TGTGCCAGCAGTTATCCAAATGAGCAGTTCTTC.

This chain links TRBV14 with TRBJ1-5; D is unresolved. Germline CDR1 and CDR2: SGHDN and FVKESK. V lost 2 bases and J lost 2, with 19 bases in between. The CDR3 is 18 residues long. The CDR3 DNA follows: TGTGCCAGCAGCCAATCCCGCTCCAGCGGGCAGGGCAATCAGCCCCAGCATTTT. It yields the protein CASSQSRSSGQGNQPQHF.

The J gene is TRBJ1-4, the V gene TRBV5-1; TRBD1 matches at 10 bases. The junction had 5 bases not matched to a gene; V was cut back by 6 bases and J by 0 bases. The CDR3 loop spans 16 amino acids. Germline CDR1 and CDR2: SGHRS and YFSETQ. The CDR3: CASTRTGGATNEKLFF. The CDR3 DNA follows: TGCGCCAGCACGAGGACAGGGGGTGCAACTAATGAAAAACTGTTTTTT.